The next 7 T cell receptor beta chains were all read from a single sample in a study of blood T cell repertoires in COVID-19. Produced via immunoSEQ multiplex PCR; TCRdb's table is partial and in-frame only. Of hundreds of thousands of clones listed, about four fifths were seen once; the top ten hold 8% to 9.5%. The specimen sequenced was peripheral blood. Receptors originate from a woman in her forties or fifties who had recovered from COVID-19.

This clone was seen a few times. This chain links TRBV7-2 with TRBJ2-3; 13 nucleotides agree with TRBD2. V lost 4 bases to trimming and J lost 3 bases; unmatched junction nucleotides: 10. From germline, CDR1 is SGHTA and CDR2 FQGNSA. This CDR3 has 18 amino acids. CDR3 loop: CASSSEAAGLAGTDTQYF. CDR3 bases: TGTGCCAGCAGCTCTGAGGCAGCGGGACTAGCGGGGACAGATACGCAGTATTTT.

This rearrangement joins TRBV9 to TRBJ2-3; TRBD1 matches at 7 bases. This CDR3 region has 15 residues. Germline V lookup: CDR1 SGDLS, CDR2 YYNGEE. V lost 0 bases to trimming and J lost 3 bases; unmatched junction nucleotides: 4. The DNA for the CDR3 is TGTGCCAGCAGCGTAGGACAGGGTCGAACAGATACGCAGTATTTT. This sequence encodes CASSVGQGRTDTQYF.

V usage is TRBV5-1 and J usage is TRBJ2-1; D ambiguous. The ends were cut back, 5 bases at V and 6 bases at J, with 9 bases in the middle. From germline, CDR1 is SGHRS and CDR2 YFSETQ. The CDR3 covers 12 residues. The CDR3 DNA is TGCGCCAGCAGTGAGCAAACCAATGAGCAGTTCTTC. Translating it yields CASSEQTNEQFF.

The genes are TRBV27 and TRBJ2-7; the match to TRBD2 covers 7 bases. The length of the CDR3 is 14 residues. CDR1 and CDR2 (germline): MNHEY, SMNVEV (reference sequence). The V and J ends lost 3 bases and 2 bases, in that order; junction bases with no gene match: 4. This CDR3 reads CASSLASGPYEQYF. The CDR3 DNA reads as TGTGCCAGCAGTTTGGCTAGCGGACCCTACGAGCAGTACTTC.

This rearrangement joins TRBV5-5 to TRBJ2-5, with TRBD1 as a possible D gene (6 bases). V was trimmed by 4 bases and J by 2 bases, leaving 12 bases between them. The CDR3 is 14 residues long. The germline gives CDR1 SGHKS, CDR2 YYEKEE (reference sequence). The CDR3 DNA follows: TGTGCCAGCAGCGCCGCGACAGGTCAAGAGACCCAGTACTTC. It yields the protein CASSAATGQETQYF.

A few counts support this clone. This rearrangement joins TRBV7-3 to TRBJ2-1; no definite D call. Trimming cost V 7 bases and J 3 bases, with 13 bases left between them. Germline V gene lookup returns CDR1 SGHTA and CDR2 FQGTGA. The CDR3 length is 14 residues. CDR3 sequence reads: CASTPSASYNEQFF. The CDR3 region has the DNA TGTGCCAGCACCCCCTCCGCTAGCTACAATGAGCAGTTCTTC.

V gene TRBV5-1 combines with J gene TRBJ2-1; TRBD2 matches 12 bases. There are 16 residues in the CDR3. V gave up 0 bases and J gave up 4 bases; unmatched junction bases: 2. CDR1 is SGHRS, CDR2 YFSETQ, per germline. CDR3 sequence reads: CASSLASGGDYNEQFF. The CDR3 coding sequence is TGCGCCAGCAGCTTGGCTAGCGGGGGGGATTACAATGAGCAGTTCTTC.